The 5 T cell receptor beta chains presented below share a single source sample, sequenced in a study of T cell responses to AZD1222 COVID-19 vaccine. Clones were read by immunoSEQ multiplex PCR, and TCRdb kept only the in-frame ones, dropping some. The sample consists of some 97,000 clones, around 90% of them appearing once. Sequenced here: peripheral blood, sampled on day 0 of AZD1222 vaccination. The receptors shown here come from an adult in good health.

The chain uses TRBV4-2 and TRBJ2-5; 9 nucleotides agree with TRBD2. This CDR3 is 16 amino acids long. Germline CDR1 and CDR2: LGHNA and YNFKEQ. V lost 3 bases to trimming and J lost 5 bases; unmatched junction nucleotides: 10. Written as DNA, the CDR3 is TGTGCCAGCAGCCAGGACTTAGCGGGAGACTATGAGACCCAGTACTTC. Translated: CASSQDLAGDYETQYF.

This chain links TRBV3-1 (or the pseudogene TRBV3-2) with TRBJ1-5, with 11 bases fitting TRBD1. Germline V gene data show CDR1 as LGHDT and CDR2 as YNNKEL (reference sequence). The CDR3 is 16 amino acids. Germline trimming cut 3 bases from V and 3 bases from J; bases unmatched to any gene: 4. In DNA, the CDR3 is TGTGCCAGCAGCCACGGACAGGGGGCGTACAATCAGCCCCAGCATTTT. This codes for CASSHGQGAYNQPQHF.

This chain links TRBV10-3 with TRBJ2-1; D is unresolved. The CDR3 length is 15 residues. V lost 5 bases and J lost 5, with 16 bases in between. The germline V gene has CDR1 ENHRY and CDR2 SYGVKD. The CDR3: CAISKRWSDDNEQFF. The CDR3 DNA follows: TGTGCCATCAGTAAAAGGTGGAGTGACGACAATGAGCAGTTCTTC.

The CDR3 DNA reads TGTGCCAGCAGTCCGTACGGCACCGGGACAGGGTTGGACGGGGAGCTGTTTTTT. This sequence encodes CASSPYGTGTGLDGELFF. This chain links TRBV7-3 with TRBJ2-2; 9 bases line up with TRBD1. The CDR3 spans 18 residues. With V trimmed by 6 bases and J by 7 bases, 18 bases remained unmatched. Germline V lookup: CDR1 SGHTA, CDR2 FQGTGA.

V usage is TRBV4-1 and J usage is TRBJ2-1, with 8 bases matching TRBD2. There are 16 residues in the CDR3. Germline CDR1 is MGHRA and CDR2 is YSYEKL. The J segment lost 9 bases and the V segment lost 0 bases, leaving 10 bases of the junction unmatched. The CDR3 region is CASSQDWSGSYVEQFF. For the CDR3, the DNA is TGCGCCAGCAGCCAAGATTGGAGCGGGAGTTATGTTGAGCAGTTCTTC.